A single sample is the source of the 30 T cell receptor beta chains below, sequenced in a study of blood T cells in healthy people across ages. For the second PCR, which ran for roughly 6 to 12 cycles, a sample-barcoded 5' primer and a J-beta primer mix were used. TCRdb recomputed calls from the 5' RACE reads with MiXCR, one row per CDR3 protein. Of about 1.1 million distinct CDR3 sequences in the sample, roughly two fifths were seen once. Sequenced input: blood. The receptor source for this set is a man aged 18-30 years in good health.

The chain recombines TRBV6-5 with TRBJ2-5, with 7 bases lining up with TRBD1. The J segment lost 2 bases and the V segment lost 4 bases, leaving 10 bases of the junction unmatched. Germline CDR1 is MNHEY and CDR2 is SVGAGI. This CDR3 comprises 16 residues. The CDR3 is CASSFSGQGEQETQYF. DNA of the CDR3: TGTGCCAGCAGTTTCTCTGGGCAGGGGGAACAAGAGACCCAGTACTTC.

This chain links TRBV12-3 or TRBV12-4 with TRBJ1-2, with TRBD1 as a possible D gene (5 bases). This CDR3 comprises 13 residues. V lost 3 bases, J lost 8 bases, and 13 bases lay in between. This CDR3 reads CASSFSTAGGYTF. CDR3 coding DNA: TGTGCCAGCAGTTTCTCGACAGCCGGGGGCTACACCTTC.

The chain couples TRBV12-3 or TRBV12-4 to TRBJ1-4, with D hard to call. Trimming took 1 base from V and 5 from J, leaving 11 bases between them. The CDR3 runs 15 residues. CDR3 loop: CASSLGLAGNEKLFF. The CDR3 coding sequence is TGTGCCAGCAGTTTAGGGCTTGCGGGAAATGAAAAACTGTTTTTT.

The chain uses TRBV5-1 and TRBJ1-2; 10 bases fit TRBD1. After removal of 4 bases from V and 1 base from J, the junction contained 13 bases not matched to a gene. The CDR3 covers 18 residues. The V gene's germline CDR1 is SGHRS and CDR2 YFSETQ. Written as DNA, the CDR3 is TGCGCCAGCAGCCCCCTGACAGGGGGCCGACTAGGTAACTATGGCTACACCTTC. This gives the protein CASSPLTGGRLGNYGYTF. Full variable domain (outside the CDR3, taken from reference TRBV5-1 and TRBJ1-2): KAGVTQTPRYLIKTRGQQVTLSCSPISGHRSVSWYQQTPGQGLQFLFEYFSETQRNKGNFPGRFSGRQFSNSRSEMNVSTLELGDSALYLCASSPLTGGRLGNYGYTFGSGTRLTVV.

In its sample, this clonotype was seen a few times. In nucleotides, the CDR3 is TGCGCCAGCAGCTCACGGGGATACCAAACAGATACGCAGTATTTT. It encodes CASSSRGYQTDTQYF. The V and J genes are TRBV5-1 and TRBJ2-3; D possibly corresponds to TRBD2 (5 bases). Germline CDR1 and CDR2: SGHRS and YFSETQ. V gave up 3 bases and J gave up 3 bases, with 14 bases separating them. This CDR3 has 15 amino acids.

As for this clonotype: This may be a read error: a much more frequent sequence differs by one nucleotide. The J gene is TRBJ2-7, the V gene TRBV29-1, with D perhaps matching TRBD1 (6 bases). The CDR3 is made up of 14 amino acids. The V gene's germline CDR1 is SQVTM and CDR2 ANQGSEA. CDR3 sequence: CSVEQTGDSYGQYF. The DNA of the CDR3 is TGCAGCGTTGAACAGACAGGAGACTCCTACGGGCAGTACTTC.

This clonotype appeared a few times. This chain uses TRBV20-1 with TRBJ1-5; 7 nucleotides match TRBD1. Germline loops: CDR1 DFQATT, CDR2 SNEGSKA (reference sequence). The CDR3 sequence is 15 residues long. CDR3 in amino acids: CSAHQGDPFNQPQHF. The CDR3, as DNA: TGCAGCGCCCATCAGGGGGATCCTTTCAATCAGCCCCAGCATTTT.

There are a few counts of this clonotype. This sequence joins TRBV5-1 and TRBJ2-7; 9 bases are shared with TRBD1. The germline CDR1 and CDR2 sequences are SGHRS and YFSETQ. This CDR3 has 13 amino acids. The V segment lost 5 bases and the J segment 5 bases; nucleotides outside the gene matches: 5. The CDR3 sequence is CASSSGQGDEQYF. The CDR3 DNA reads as TGCGCCAGCAGTTCGGGACAGGGTGACGAGCAGTACTTC.

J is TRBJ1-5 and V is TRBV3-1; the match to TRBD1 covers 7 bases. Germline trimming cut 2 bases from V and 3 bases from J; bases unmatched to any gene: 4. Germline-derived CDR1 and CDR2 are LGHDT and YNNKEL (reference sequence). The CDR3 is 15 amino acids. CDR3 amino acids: CASSQQTGDNQPQHF. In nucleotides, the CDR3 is TGTGCCAGCAGCCAACAAACAGGGGACAATCAGCCCCAGCATTTT. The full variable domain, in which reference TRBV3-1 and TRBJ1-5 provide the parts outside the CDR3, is DTAVSQTPKYLVTQMGNDKSIKCEQNLGHDTMYWYKQDSKKFLKIMFSYNNKELIINETVPNRFSPKSPDKAHLNLHINSLELGDSAVYFCASSQQTGDNQPQHFGDGTRLSIL.

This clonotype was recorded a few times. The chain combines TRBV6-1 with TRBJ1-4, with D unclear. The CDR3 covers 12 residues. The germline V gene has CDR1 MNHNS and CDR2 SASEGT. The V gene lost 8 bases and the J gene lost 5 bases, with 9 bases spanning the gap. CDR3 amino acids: CASAAGNEKLFF. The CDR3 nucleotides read TGTGCCAGCGCCGCAGGAAATGAAAAACTGTTTTTT.

CDR3 coding DNA: TGTGCCAGCAGTTTGGGACCCCGGGGCACTGAAGCTTTCTTT. This encodes CASSLGPRGTEAFF. This sequence joins TRBV27 and TRBJ1-1, with a possible D match to TRBD1 (5 bases). With 3 bases removed from V and 4 bases from J, the gap between germline ends came to 12 bases. The CDR3 length is 14 residues. CDR1 is MNHEY, CDR2 SMNVEV, per germline (reference sequence).

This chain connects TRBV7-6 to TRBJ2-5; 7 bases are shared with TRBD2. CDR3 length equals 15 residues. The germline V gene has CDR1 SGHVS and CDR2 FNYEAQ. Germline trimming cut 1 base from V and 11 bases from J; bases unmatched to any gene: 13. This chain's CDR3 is CASSLEAGEEREQYF. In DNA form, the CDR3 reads TGTGCCAGCAGCTTAGAGGCGGGGGAAGAACGGGAGCAGTACTTC.

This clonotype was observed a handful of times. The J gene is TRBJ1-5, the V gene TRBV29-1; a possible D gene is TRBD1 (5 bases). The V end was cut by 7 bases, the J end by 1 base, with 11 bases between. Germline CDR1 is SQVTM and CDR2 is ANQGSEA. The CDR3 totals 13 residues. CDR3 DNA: TGCAGCGCCGCGACAGCCAGCAATCAGCCCCAGCATTTT. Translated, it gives CSAATASNQPQHF.

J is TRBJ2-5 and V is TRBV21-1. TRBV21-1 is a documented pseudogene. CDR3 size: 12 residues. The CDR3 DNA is TGTGCCAGCACGAGGAGAGGAGAGACCCAGTACTTC. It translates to CASTRRGETQYF.

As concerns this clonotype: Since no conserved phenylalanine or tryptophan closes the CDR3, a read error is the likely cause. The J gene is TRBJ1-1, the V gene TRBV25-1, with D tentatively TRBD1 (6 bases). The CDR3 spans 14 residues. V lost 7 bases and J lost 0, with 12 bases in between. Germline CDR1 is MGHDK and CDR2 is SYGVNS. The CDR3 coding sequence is TGTGCCAGCAATTACGGACAGTTGAACACTGAAGCTTTCCTT. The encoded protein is CASNYGQLNTEAFL.

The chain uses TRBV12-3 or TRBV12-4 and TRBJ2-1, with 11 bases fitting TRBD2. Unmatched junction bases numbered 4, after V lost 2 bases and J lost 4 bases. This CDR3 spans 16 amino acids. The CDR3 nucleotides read TGTGCCAGCAGTTTAAGGGGACTAGCGGAGTACAATGAGCAGTTCTTC. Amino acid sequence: CASSLRGLAEYNEQFF.

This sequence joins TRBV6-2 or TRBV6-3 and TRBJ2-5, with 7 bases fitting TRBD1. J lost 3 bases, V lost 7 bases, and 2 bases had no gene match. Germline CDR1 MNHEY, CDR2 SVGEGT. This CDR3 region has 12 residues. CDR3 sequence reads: CASKQGEETQYF. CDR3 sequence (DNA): TGTGCCAGCAAGCAGGGGGAAGAGACCCAGTACTTC.

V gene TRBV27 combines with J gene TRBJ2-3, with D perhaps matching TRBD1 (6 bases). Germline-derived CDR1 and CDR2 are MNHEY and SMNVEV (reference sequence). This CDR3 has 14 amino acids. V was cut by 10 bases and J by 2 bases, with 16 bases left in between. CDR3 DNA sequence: TGTGCCATCCGGGTGGCAGGGGTCACAGATACGCAGTATTTT. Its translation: CAIRVAGVTDTQYF.

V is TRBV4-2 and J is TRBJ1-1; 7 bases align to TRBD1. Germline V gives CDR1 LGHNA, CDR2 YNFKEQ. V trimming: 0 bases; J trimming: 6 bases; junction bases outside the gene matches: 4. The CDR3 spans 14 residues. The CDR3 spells CASSQDDRVAEAFF. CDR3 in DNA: TGTGCCAGCAGCCAAGACGACAGGGTCGCTGAAGCTTTCTTT.

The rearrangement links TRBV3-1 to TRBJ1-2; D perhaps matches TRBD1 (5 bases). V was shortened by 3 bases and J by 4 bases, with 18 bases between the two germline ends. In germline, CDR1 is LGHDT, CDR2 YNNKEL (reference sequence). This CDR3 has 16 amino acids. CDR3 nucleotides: TGTGCCAGCAGCCATGCCGAGAGGGGAGGGCTCTATGGCTACACCTTC. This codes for CASSHAERGGLYGYTF.

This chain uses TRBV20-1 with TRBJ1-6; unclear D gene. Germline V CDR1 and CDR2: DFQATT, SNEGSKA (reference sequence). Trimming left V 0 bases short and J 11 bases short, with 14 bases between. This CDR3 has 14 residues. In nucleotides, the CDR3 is TGCAGTGCTAGAGATAGGTTTTCGGTGGCACCCCTCCACTTT. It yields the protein CSARDRFSVAPLHF.

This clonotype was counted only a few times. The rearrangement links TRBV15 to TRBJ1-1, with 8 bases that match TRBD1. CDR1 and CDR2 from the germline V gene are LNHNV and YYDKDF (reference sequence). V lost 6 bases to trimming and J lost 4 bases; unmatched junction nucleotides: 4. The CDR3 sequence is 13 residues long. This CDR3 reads CATSRDRSTEAFF. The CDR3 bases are TGTGCCACCAGTAGGGACAGGAGCACTGAAGCTTTCTTT.

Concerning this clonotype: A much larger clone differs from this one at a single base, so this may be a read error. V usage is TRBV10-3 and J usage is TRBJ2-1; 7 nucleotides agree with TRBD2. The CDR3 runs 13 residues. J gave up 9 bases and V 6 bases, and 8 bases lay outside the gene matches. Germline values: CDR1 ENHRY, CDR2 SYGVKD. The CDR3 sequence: CAISAGTNSEQFF. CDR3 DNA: TGTGCCATCAGCGCCGGGACTAATTCTGAGCAGTTCTTC.

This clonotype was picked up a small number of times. DNA of the CDR3: TGTGCCAGCAGTTACCCTCGGGGAACGAACACCGGGGAGCTGTTTTTT. This sequence encodes CASSYPRGTNTGELFF. The V and J genes are TRBV6-2 or TRBV6-3 and TRBJ2-2, with TRBD2 as a possible D gene (5 bases). V dropped 2 bases and J dropped 0 bases, with 10 bases sitting between them. Germline V gene sequence: CDR1 MNHEY, CDR2 SVGEGT. The CDR3 extends over 16 amino acids.

The CDR3 sequence is CAWGRVEYGYTF. The DNA for the CDR3 is TGTGCCTGGGGAAGGGTTGAGTATGGCTACACCTTC. The chain employs TRBV30 and TRBJ1-2; D is unclear. This CDR3 is 12 amino acids long. Trimming took 5 bases from V and 5 from J, leaving 12 bases between them. Germline V CDR1 and CDR2: GTSNPN, SVGIG (reference sequence).

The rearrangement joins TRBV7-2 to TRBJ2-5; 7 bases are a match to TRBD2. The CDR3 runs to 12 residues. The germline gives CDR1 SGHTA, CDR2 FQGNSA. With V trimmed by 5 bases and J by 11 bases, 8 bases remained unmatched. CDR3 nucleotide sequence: TGTGCCAGCAGCGCGGGGGTAGGTGAGCAGTACTTC. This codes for CASSAGVGEQYF.

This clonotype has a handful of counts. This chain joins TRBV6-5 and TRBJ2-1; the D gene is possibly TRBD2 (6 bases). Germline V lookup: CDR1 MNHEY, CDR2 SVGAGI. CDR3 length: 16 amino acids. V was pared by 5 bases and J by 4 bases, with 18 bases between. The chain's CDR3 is CASSPDGTGGYNEQFF. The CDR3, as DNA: TGTGCCAGCAGTCCGGACGGGACCGGGGGTTACAATGAGCAGTTCTTC.

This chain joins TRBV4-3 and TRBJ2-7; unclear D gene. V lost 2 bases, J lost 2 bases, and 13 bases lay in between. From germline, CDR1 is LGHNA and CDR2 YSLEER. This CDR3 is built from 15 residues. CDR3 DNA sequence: TGCGCCAGCAGCCAACTCCCCTCCTTTACCTACGAGCAGTACTTC. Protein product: CASSQLPSFTYEQYF.

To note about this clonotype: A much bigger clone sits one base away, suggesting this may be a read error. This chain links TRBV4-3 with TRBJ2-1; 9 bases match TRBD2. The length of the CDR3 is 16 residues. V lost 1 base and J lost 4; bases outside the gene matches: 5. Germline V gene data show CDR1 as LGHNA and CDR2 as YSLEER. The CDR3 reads CASSQGGTSPYNEQFF. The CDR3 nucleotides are TGCGCCAGCAGCCAAGGCGGGACTAGCCCGTACAATGAGCAGTTCTTC.

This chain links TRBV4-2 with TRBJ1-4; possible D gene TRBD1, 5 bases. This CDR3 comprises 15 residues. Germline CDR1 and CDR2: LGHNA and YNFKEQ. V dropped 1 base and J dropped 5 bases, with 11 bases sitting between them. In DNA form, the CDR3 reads TGTGCCAGCAGCCAAGGCGGGACCTTGAATGAAAAACTGTTTTTT. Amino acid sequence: CASSQGGTLNEKLFF.